Listed here are 11 T cell receptor beta chains from one sample, sequenced in a study of human T cells and chemical hapten exposure. Time point indicated: patch test 3, about 24 weeks after DPC sensitization. Documented treatment: therapeutic diphenylcyclopropenone sensitization with weekly scalp DPC. TCRdb fed the RACE reads into MiXCR, producing one record per CDR3 protein. The data show 130,000 or so distinct CDR3 sequences, roughly 10% seen once. Specimen: whole blood, collected in connection with sensitization to the hapten diphenylcyclopropenone (DPC). These receptor sequences come from a woman aged 45-65 years with alopecia areata. Some clones in this sample may be carry-over from other donors' samples.

In its sample, this clonotype was seen many times. The V gene is TRBV19, the J gene TRBJ2-3; D is perhaps TRBD1 or TRBD2 (5 bases each). Trimming took 9 bases from V and 6 from J, leaving 19 bases between them. The CDR3 totals 14 residues. In germline, CDR1 is LNHDA, CDR2 SQIVND (reference sequence). In nucleotides, the CDR3 is TGTGCCAGCAGCTTAGGGACGGGTCCGGATACGCAGTATTTT. Protein product: CASSLGTGPDTQYF.

This clonotype came up a few times. This chain uses TRBV7-6 with TRBJ1-5, with TRBD1 matching over 7 bases. The germline gives CDR1 SGHVS, CDR2 FNYEAQ. The CDR3 spans 14 residues. Unmatched junction bases numbered 3, after V lost 0 bases and J lost 7 bases. DNA for the CDR3: TGTGCCAGCAGCTTAGCCGACAGGGACCAGCCCCAGCATTTT. It is translated as CASSLADRDQPQHF.

The genes are TRBV12-3 or TRBV12-4 and TRBJ2-1, with 12 bases lining up with TRBD2. The CDR3 length is 16 residues. V trimming: 6 bases; J trimming: 1 base; junction bases outside the gene matches: 4. CDR3 sequence (DNA): TGTGCCAGCAGCCACACTAGCGGGAGGTCCTACAATGAGCAGTTCTTC. Its protein is CASSHTSGRSYNEQFF.

The rearrangement links TRBV12-3 or TRBV12-4 to TRBJ2-7; D ambiguous. The CDR3 runs to 15 residues. V was clipped by 5 bases and J by 2 bases, with 16 bases between them. CDR3 nucleotides: TGTGCCAGCAGTCTTGCCCCGGTCCCGACCTACGAGCAGTACTTC. It is translated as CASSLAPVPTYEQYF.

This clonotype has a handful of counts. This rearrangement joins TRBV27 to TRBJ2-3; TRBD1 aligns across 11 bases. The V segment lost 3 bases and the J segment 5 bases; nucleotides outside the gene matches: 4. Germline CDR1 MNHEY, CDR2 SMNVEV (reference sequence). The CDR3 covers 15 residues. CDR3 amino acids: CASSLGTGGGDTQYF. The CDR3 nucleotides are TGTGCCAGCAGTTTGGGGACAGGGGGAGGAGATACGCAGTATTTT.

This CDR3 reads CSASVGGANYGYTF. The DNA of the CDR3 is TGCAGTGCTAGCGTCGGCGGAGCTAACTATGGCTACACCTTC. V usage is TRBV20-1 and J usage is TRBJ1-2; D is unclear. The CDR3 extends over 14 amino acids. Germline V gene lookup returns CDR1 DFQATT and CDR2 SNEGSKA (reference sequence). The germline V and J ends were trimmed by 3 bases and 0 bases, with 11 bases remaining between them.

The CDR3 coding sequence is TGTGCCAGCAGGGGACGGGAGACCCAGTACTTC. This translates into CASRGRETQYF. The V call is TRBV12-3 or TRBV12-4, the J call TRBJ2-5, with D perhaps being TRBD1 or TRBD2 (5 bases each). V was shortened by 6 bases and J by 5 bases, with 7 bases between the two germline ends. CDR3 length: 11 amino acids.

This chain links TRBV6-4 with TRBJ1-1; D not certain. The germline V gene encodes CDR1 MRHNA and CDR2 SNTAGT. The CDR3 spans 14 residues. The germline V and J ends were trimmed by 8 bases and 0 bases, with 13 bases remaining between them. The CDR3 coding sequence is TGTGCCAGCCCTCCTCCAGGAATGAACACTGAAGCTTTCTTT. It is translated as CASPPPGMNTEAFF.

The table lists this clonotype with many counts. The chain couples TRBV7-8 to TRBJ1-1, with a possible D match to TRBD1 (5 bases). This CDR3 comprises 15 residues. The ends were cut back, 5 bases at V and 0 bases at J, with 13 bases in the middle. CDR1 is SGHVS and CDR2 is FQNEAQ in the germline V gene. In nucleotides, the CDR3 is TGTGCCAGCAGCCCTGGGCAGGGAGTGAACACTGAAGCTTTCTTT. Residues: CASSPGQGVNTEAFF. Complete variable domain (other parts from reference TRBV7-8 and TRBJ1-1): GAGVSQSPRYKVAKRGQDVALRCDPISGHVSLFWYQQALGQGPEFLTYFQNEAQLDKSGLPSDRFFAERPEGSVSTLKIQRTQQEDSAVYLCASSPGQGVNTEAFFGQGTRLTVV.

The chain combines TRBV28 with TRBJ1-2; D is perhaps TRBD1 (6 bases). CDR3 size: 15 residues. Between the trimmed V and J ends, which lost 3 bases and 3 bases, there was a span of 14 bases. The germline V gene encodes CDR1 MDHEN and CDR2 SYDVKM. The chain's CDR3 is CASSFPRGQDYGYTF. The CDR3 DNA follows: TGTGCCAGCAGTTTTCCCAGGGGCCAAGACTATGGCTACACCTTC.

The rearrangement links TRBV5-1 to TRBJ2-7; 7 nucleotides line up with TRBD2. The germline gives CDR1 SGHRS, CDR2 YFSETQ. This CDR3 spans 14 amino acids. The trim removed 1 base at V and 2 bases at J, leaving 3 bases unmatched. The CDR3 loop reads CASSLPGGTYEQYF. The CDR3 bases are TGCGCCAGCAGCTTGCCGGGAGGAACCTACGAGCAGTACTTC.